Listed here is a single T cell receptor (beta chain). Trimming left V 3 bases short and J 2 bases short, with 13 bases between. The CDR3 spans 14 residues. CDR1 is DFQATT, CDR2 SNEGSKA, per germline (reference sequence). The entry originates in a study of blood T cells in healthy people across ages. A J-beta primer mix and a sample-barcoded 5' primer were used in a second PCR of roughly 6 to 11 cycles. TCRdb reprocessed the 5' RACE reads via MiXCR and lists one record per CDR3 protein. The sample carries about 640,000 distinct CDR3 sequences, roughly 58% recorded once. The receptor comes from a man aged 55 to 69 in good health. The sample consisted of blood. The chain uses TRBV20-1 and TRBJ1-2; D is unclear. CDR3 nucleotide sequence: TGCAGTGCTAGGATAGACTCTCCGAACTATGGCTACACCTTC. This gives the protein CSARIDSPNYGYTF.